In its sample, the clone carrying this T cell receptor (beta chain) was seen a few times. Primers included in the PCR were 60 Vbeta and 13 Jbeta primers. Data came from immunoSEQ multiplex PCR; TCRdb stores just in-frame clones and leaves some out. This sample carries fewer than 200,000 clones, approximately 77% of them seen once, and the ten largest clones take over 1.1%. The data derive from a study of cytomegalovirus exposure and HLA in healthy donors. The germline V gene encodes CDR1 MGHRA and CDR2 YSYEKL. With 3 bases removed from V and 10 bases from J, the gap between germline ends came to 18 bases. The CDR3 sequence is 14 residues long.

The specimen was PBMCs. V gene TRBV4-1 combines with J gene TRBJ1-1; D is undetermined. The receptor's source is a young man in good health and CMV-seronegative. CDR3 sequence: CASSHTGRRVGAFF. DNA of the CDR3: TGCGCCAGCAGCCATACTGGGAGGAGGGTTGGAGCTTTCTTT.